The 5 T cell receptor beta chains below all came from one sample that was sequenced in a study of blood T cell repertoires in COVID-19. The repertoire was sequenced with immunoSEQ multiplex PCR; TCRdb's copy has only in-frame clones and lacks some. The data contain more than 200,000 clones, approximately 80% of them seen just once; the ten biggest clones take up more than 7%. Sequencing was performed on peripheral blood. The receptors were gathered from a man of 80 years or more with acute or convalescent COVID-19.

The V call is TRBV28, the J call TRBJ2-1, with 8 bases aligning to TRBD2. CDR3 length equals 15 residues. Looked up from germline, CDR1 is MDHEN and CDR2 is SYDVKM. V lost 6 bases and J lost 5; bases outside the gene matches: 9. In DNA, the CDR3 is TGTGCCAGCAGCCCCTCCGGGACTAGGGACAATGAGCAGTTCTTC. Translated, it gives CASSPSGTRDNEQFF.

In nucleotides, the CDR3 is TGTGCCAGCAGCCCCCGACAGGGTAGCAATCAGCCCCAGCATTTT. It specifies CASSPRQGSNQPQHF. The genes are TRBV5-6 and TRBJ1-5, with 7 bases fitting TRBD1. V shed 4 bases and J 0 bases; nucleotides not matched to a gene: 4. Looked up from germline, CDR1 is SGHDT and CDR2 is YYEEEE. CDR3 length: 15 residues.

The chain joins TRBV25-1 to TRBJ2-3, with TRBD2 identical over 7 bases. The V gene end was trimmed by 3 bases and the J gene end by 0 bases; junction bases not matched to a gene: 6. Germline V CDR1 and CDR2: MGHDK, SYGVNS. The CDR3 is made up of 16 amino acids. This CDR3 reads CASSEFISGSTDTQYF. The CDR3 coding sequence is TGTGCCAGCAGTGAGTTCATTAGCGGGAGCACAGATACGCAGTATTTT.

The chain uses TRBV2 and TRBJ2-7; TRBD1 agrees at 8 bases. The trim removed 7 bases at V and 0 bases at J, leaving 5 bases unmatched. There are 14 residues in the CDR3. Germline V gene lookup returns CDR1 SNHLY and CDR2 FYNNEI. The CDR3 bases are TGTGCCAGCAACCTACAGGGGGGCTCCTACGAGCAGTACTTC. The encoded protein is CASNLQGGSYEQYF.

This clone was recorded once. Distinct nucleotide sequences in the sample also encode this CDR3. V is TRBV12-3 or TRBV12-4 and J is TRBJ1-1; 8 bases fit TRBD1. The CDR3 consists of 13 residues. V was clipped by 3 bases and J by 5 bases; unmatched bases: 2. This CDR3 reads CASSFTGGTEAFF. The CDR3 coding sequence is TGTGCCAGCAGTTTTACAGGGGGAACTGAAGCTTTCTTT.